This TCR beta chain was recovered during a study of radiotherapy plus CTLA-4 blockade in lung cancer. For this clone: No antigen is known for it.

With ipilimumab providing CTLA-4 blockade, focal radiation was administered to patients who had chemo-refractory metastatic non-small-cell lung cancer. Study observations and caveats: Expansion of tumor-derived TCR clones was observed in blood after radiotherapy plus ipilimumab.

The trim removed 5 bases at V and 0 bases at J, leaving 4 bases unmatched. The CDR3 totals 16 residues. The germline CDR1 and CDR2 sequences are MNHNY and SVGAGI (reference sequence). The table came from immunoSEQ multiplex PCR; TCRdb's copy has only in-frame clones and leaves some out. Altogether about 73,000 clones are present, roughly 91% being singletons, with the ten largest covering 40%. V and J are TRBV6-6 and TRBJ2-3; 11 nucleotides align to TRBD2. The clonotype comes from a human donor with non-small cell lung cancer that progressed on radiotherapy plus ipilimumab. Source: peripheral blood, taken from a patient treated with radiotherapy plus ipilimumab. CDR3 region: CASSRLAGPSTDTQYF. The CDR3 nucleotides are TGTGCCAGCAGTCGACTAGCGGGGCCTAGCACAGATACGCAGTATTTT.